This entry lists 30 T cell receptor beta chains sequenced from one sample in a study of T cell clones after liver transplantation. Their recognized antigens are unknown. The method was immunoSEQ multiplex PCR; TCRdb's version includes in-frame clones alone and lacks a portion of them. The sample contains fewer than 1,500 clones, around 40% of which appear only once. TCRbeta sequences of proliferating CFSE-low MLR cells were labeled alloreactive. The sample consisted of CD4+ T cells from cultured PBMCs. These receptors were taken from a human patient who received a liver transplant. Some T cells may be supplied by the graft donor.

This clone is deemed large (0.1 to 1%). The rearrangement links TRBV5-3 to TRBJ1-1, with a possible D match to TRBD1 (5 bases). TRBV5-3 has ORF status, its function being uncertain. The CDR3 has 14 residues. V was cut by 1 base and J by 1 base, with 8 bases left in between. The CDR3 sequence is CARSLWQGNTEAFF. Here the CDR3 DNA reads TGTGCCAGAAGCTTGTGGCAGGGGAACACTGAAGCTTTCTTT.

By share of the sample, this clone is medium-sized. The V call is TRBV7-6, the J call TRBJ2-2; possibly TRBD1 for D (6 bases). V lost 1 base to trimming and J lost 0 bases, with 12 bases between them. The CDR3 spans 17 residues. Germline V CDR1 and CDR2: SGHVS, FNYEAQ. The CDR3 reads CASSLVSGASNTGELFF. DNA of the CDR3: TGTGCCAGCAGCTTAGTTTCAGGGGCCTCGAACACCGGGGAGCTGTTTTTT.

The chain uses TRBV19 and TRBJ2-3, with a tentative D call TRBD2 (5 bases). Germline assignment: CDR1 LNHDA and CDR2 SQIVND (reference sequence). CDR3 length: 16 residues. Trimming removed 6 bases at V and 2 bases at J, with 18 bases between. Written as DNA, the CDR3 is TGTGCCAGTAGCCCAGTGGGAGCGGAATCCACAGATACGCAGTATTTT. Translation gives CASSPVGAESTDTQYF.

The chain is built from TRBV5-6 and TRBJ1-5; no reliable D call. The germline V and J ends were trimmed by 7 bases and 5 bases, with 13 bases remaining between them. Per germline, CDR1 SGHDT and CDR2 YYEEEE. This CDR3 is 13 amino acids long. In DNA, the CDR3 is TGTGCCAGCTCTCTTCGAGCTTATCAGCCCCAGCATTTT. Its translation is CASSLRAYQPQHF.

The V and J genes are TRBV5-6 and TRBJ2-3; TRBD2 might be the D (5 bases). This CDR3 is 15 amino acids long. V was trimmed by 0 bases and J by 3 bases, leaving 11 bases between them. CDR1 and CDR2 from the germline V gene are SGHDT and YYEEEE. DNA of the CDR3: TGTGCCAGCAGCTTGGCTCGTGAGGGAACAGATACGCAGTATTTT. Protein: CASSLAREGTDTQYF. Full variable domain (missing parts from reference TRBV5-6 and TRBJ2-3): DAGVTQSPTHLIKTRGQQVTLRCSPKSGHDTVSWYQQALGQGPQFIFQYYEEEERQRGNFPDRFSGHQFPNYSSELNVNALLLGDSALYLCASSLAREGTDTQYFGPGTRLTVL.

V and J are TRBV28 and TRBJ2-5; 7 positions agree with TRBD1. The length of the CDR3 is 14 residues. The V gene end was trimmed by 1 base and the J gene end by 1 base; junction bases not matched to a gene: 0. Germline V gene sequence: CDR1 MDHEN, CDR2 SYDVKM. The CDR3 protein is CASSLYRGQETQYF. CDR3 bases: TGTGCCAGCAGTTTATACAGGGGCCAAGAGACCCAGTACTTC.

The chain combines TRBV6-6 with TRBJ1-6, with 8 bases identical to TRBD1. Germline V gene lookup returns CDR1 MNHNY and CDR2 SVGAGI (reference sequence). V shed 5 bases, J shed 6 bases, and the junction held 3 bases outside the gene matches. The CDR3 has 14 residues. The CDR3 sequence is CASSHDRGNSPLHF. In DNA, the CDR3 is TGTGCCAGCAGTCACGACAGGGGTAATTCACCCCTCCACTTT.

This clone is labeled medium-sized. V usage is TRBV27 and J usage is TRBJ1-1; D gene uncertain. The CDR3 extends over 14 amino acids. CDR1 and CDR2 (germline): MNHEY, SMNVEV (reference sequence). V dropped 5 bases and J dropped 0 bases, with 10 bases sitting between them. CDR3 residues: CASSPTHMNTEAFF. The CDR3 nucleotides are TGTGCCAGCAGTCCAACACATATGAACACTGAAGCTTTCTTT.

The rearrangement links TRBV9 to TRBJ1-1, with a tentative D call TRBD1 (5 bases). The V and J ends lost 4 bases and 2 bases respectively, with 12 bases between them. Germline lookup yields CDR1 SGDLS and CDR2 YYNGEE. The CDR3 covers 14 residues. CDR3 nucleotides: TGTGCCAGCAGCTTGGGGACTGTTAACACTGAAGCTTTCTTT. Translated: CASSLGTVNTEAFF.

This clone was counted between two and nine times. V is TRBV6-5 and J is TRBJ2-7, with 7 bases matching TRBD1. Germline V lookup: CDR1 MNHEY, CDR2 SVGAGI. The CDR3 consists of 14 residues. Trimming took 6 bases from V and 1 from J; bases not matched to a gene: 6. Here the CDR3 DNA reads TGTGCCAGCAGCCGGGACAGTACTTCCTACGAGCAGTACTTC. It is translated as CASSRDSTSYEQYF.

This clone is medium-sized (0.01 to 0.1%) within its sample. CDR3 nucleotides: TGTGCCAGCAAGGAACAGGGTAGAACTAATGAAAAACTGTTTTTT. Its translation: CASKEQGRTNEKLFF. The chain links TRBV2 to TRBJ1-4, with D possibly TRBD1 on 6 matching bases. Trimming cost V 7 bases and J 1 base, with 13 bases left between them. The CDR3 consists of 15 residues. Germline CDR1 is SNHLY and CDR2 is FYNNEI.

This clone is labeled medium-sized. The rearrangement joins TRBV28 to TRBJ1-2; 7 bases match TRBD1. Germline CDR1 and CDR2: MDHEN and SYDVKM. J gave up 7 bases and V 3 bases, and 8 bases lay outside the gene matches. The CDR3 contains 14 residues. The CDR3 protein is CASSLDRLVGGYTF. The CDR3 nucleotides read TGTGCCAGCAGTTTGGACAGGCTAGTCGGTGGCTACACCTTC.

This clone is medium-sized in the sample. This chain uses TRBV5-6 with TRBJ1-2, with TRBD1 identical over 11 bases. The CDR3 extends over 14 amino acids. The germline V gene encodes CDR1 SGHDT and CDR2 YYEEEE. J was trimmed by 6 bases and V by 5 bases; bases with no gene match: 6. The chain's CDR3 is CASRRTGGQDGYTF. The CDR3 coding sequence is TGTGCCAGCAGACGGACAGGGGGCCAGGATGGCTACACCTTC.

Within the sample, this clone is medium-sized. The rearrangement links TRBV10-3 to TRBJ2-7; 12 bases align to TRBD2. Germline V gene lookup returns CDR1 ENHRY and CDR2 SYGVKD. With 6 bases clipped from V and 0 bases from J, the junction kept 6 bases outside the gene matches. The CDR3 has 16 amino acids. CDR3 nucleotide sequence: TGTGCCATCAGGAGGACTAGCGGGACTAGCTCCTACGAGCAGTACTTC. Its translation: CAIRRTSGTSSYEQYF.

The chain is built from TRBV19 and TRBJ2-5; the D gene is possibly TRBD1 (6 bases). V gave up 3 bases and J gave up 0 bases, with 11 bases separating them. Germline CDR1 reads LNHDA; CDR2 reads SQIVND (reference sequence). The CDR3 has 15 amino acids. The CDR3 reads CASSIPGAYQETQYF. The CDR3 DNA reads TGTGCCAGTAGTATCCCAGGGGCCTACCAAGAGACCCAGTACTTC.

This clone has a handful of counts. The chain couples TRBV2 to TRBJ2-3, with 8 nucleotides matching TRBD1. V shed 6 bases and J 3 bases; nucleotides not matched to a gene: 8. The CDR3 has 15 residues. Per the germline V gene, CDR1 is SNHLY and CDR2 is FYNNEI. Written as DNA, the CDR3 is TGTGCCAGCAGGGTTCTGCAGGGGGCAACAGATACGCAGTATTTT. It encodes CASRVLQGATDTQYF.

The chain recombines TRBV19 with TRBJ2-7, with D possibly matching TRBD1 (6 bases). Deletions cut 4 bases from V and 6 bases from J, with 13 bases between. CDR3 length: 13 amino acids. Germline-derived CDR1 and CDR2 are LNHDA and SQIVND (reference sequence). Here the CDR3 DNA reads TGTGCCAGTAGTACCCAGGGGAAGGGCGAGCAGTACTTC. It codes for CASSTQGKGEQYF.

This clone counts as medium-sized. This chain links TRBV5-1 with TRBJ2-3; TRBD2 matches 8 bases. The J segment lost 4 bases and the V segment lost 1 base, leaving 2 bases of the junction unmatched. This CDR3 spans 14 amino acids. The germline V gene encodes CDR1 SGHRS and CDR2 YFSETQ. DNA of the CDR3: TGCGCCAGCAGCTTGCGGGGGGGAGCAGATACGCAGTATTTT. The encoded protein is CASSLRGGADTQYF.

The chain joins TRBV11-2 to TRBJ2-3; D is unclear. The CDR3 is 16 amino acids. V lost 1 base and J 4 bases, leaving 15 bases between the germline ends. CDR1 is SGHAT, CDR2 FQNNGV, per germline. CDR3 in amino acids: CASSLGARLPPDTQYF. The CDR3 DNA reads as TGTGCCAGCAGCTTAGGGGCCCGCCTTCCTCCAGATACGCAGTATTTT.

By sample share, this clone is medium-sized. V usage is TRBV4-1 and J usage is TRBJ2-1, with TRBD1 identical over 7 bases. CDR3 length equals 17 residues. Germline CDR1 is MGHRA and CDR2 is YSYEKL. With V trimmed by 0 bases and J by 0 bases, 5 bases remained unmatched. CDR3 sequence: CASSQDKGASSYNEQFF. The CDR3 DNA follows: TGCGCCAGCAGCCAAGATAAGGGGGCTAGCTCCTACAATGAGCAGTTCTTC.

J is TRBJ2-2 and V is TRBV5-6; tentative D call: TRBD1 (6 bases). V lost 1 base, J lost 4 bases, and 11 bases lay in between. The germline CDR1 and CDR2 sequences are SGHDT and YYEEEE. CDR3 length: 15 residues. CDR3 nucleotide sequence: TGTGCCAGCAGCTTGTCCGACAGGACCACCGGGGAGCTGTTTTTT. This codes for CASSLSDRTTGELFF.

By share, this clone ranks as large. The V call is TRBV2, the J call TRBJ1-5; 7 bases fit TRBD1. The CDR3 runs 14 residues. V gave up 5 bases and J gave up 5 bases; unmatched junction bases: 6. Germline values: CDR1 SNHLY, CDR2 FYNNEI. DNA for the CDR3: TGTGCCAGCAGTCCGGGACAGTTAGATCAGCCCCAGCATTTT. Translated, it gives CASSPGQLDQPQHF.

The CDR3 loop reads CASSLWGGSSYNEQFF. The CDR3 DNA follows: TGTGCCAGCAGCTTGTGGGGGGGGAGCTCCTACAATGAGCAGTTCTTC. The chain employs TRBV13 and TRBJ2-1; 7 bases match TRBD2. J lost 0 bases, V lost 3 bases, and 5 bases had no gene match. The CDR3 loop spans 16 amino acids. Germline V gives CDR1 PRHDT, CDR2 FYEKMQ (reference sequence).

This clone occurred a few times. The chain employs TRBV19 and TRBJ2-7; 8 bases line up with TRBD1. The V gene's germline CDR1 is LNHDA and CDR2 SQIVND (reference sequence). The length of the CDR3 is 14 residues. V lost 9 bases to trimming and J lost 3 bases; unmatched junction nucleotides: 10. This CDR3 reads CASSHGTGFYEQYF. The DNA of the CDR3 is TGTGCCAGCAGCCACGGGACAGGATTCTACGAGCAGTACTTC.

As for this clone: With a much larger clone just one base away, this may be a read error. The genes are TRBV27 and TRBJ1-2; no clear D gene. V gave up 5 bases and J gave up 8 bases, with 18 bases separating them. CDR3 length: 14 amino acids. Germline CDR1 MNHEY, CDR2 SMNVEV (reference sequence). The CDR3 sequence: CASSTPGRVGGYTF. CDR3 nucleotides: TGTGCCAGCAGTACACCTGGGAGGGTGGGAGGCTACACCTTC.

The CDR3, as DNA: TGTGCCAGCAGTCGACAGGGGGGCTCCTACGAGCAGTACTTC. Translation: CASSRQGGSYEQYF. The chain recombines TRBV6-6 with TRBJ2-7, with 9 bases matching TRBD1. The CDR3 covers 14 residues. V was pared by 5 bases and J by 0 bases, with 2 bases of the junction left unmatched. Germline V lookup: CDR1 MNHNY, CDR2 SVGAGI (reference sequence).

This clone is termed medium-sized (0.01 to 0.1%). The J gene is TRBJ1-1, the V gene TRBV7-8; D remains unclear. Germline lookup yields CDR1 SGHVS and CDR2 FQNEAQ. The V and J ends lost 1 base and 1 base respectively, with 7 bases between them. The CDR3 runs to 14 residues. Here the CDR3 reads CASSLGHQNTEAFF. Here the CDR3 DNA reads TGTGCCAGCAGCTTAGGACACCAGAACACTGAAGCTTTCTTT.

By frequency in the sample, this clone is large (0.1 to 1%). The gene calls are TRBV12-2 and TRBJ1-5; TRBD1, the D gene given by the table, was not confirmed from the DNA. TRBV12-2 is described as a pseudogene. The CDR3 spans 17 residues. Here the CDR3 reads CASRLPTGERRNQPQHF. CDR3 in DNA: TGTGCAAGTCGCTTACCGACAGGGGAGCGTCGGAATCAGCCCCAGCATTTT.

The count of this clone is one. V and J are TRBV15 and TRBJ2-7; 9 bases fit TRBD1. The trim removed 0 bases at V and 5 bases at J, leaving 8 bases unmatched. CDR1 is LNHNV, CDR2 YYDKDF, per germline (reference sequence). This CDR3 comprises 16 residues. The CDR3 here is CATSRESGTGRNEQYF. CDR3 DNA sequence: TGTGCCACCAGCAGAGAGTCCGGGACAGGGAGGAACGAGCAGTACTTC.

The chain joins TRBV2 to TRBJ2-2, with 9 bases that match TRBD2. Trimming removed 3 bases from V and 0 bases from J; junction bases left unmatched: 5. Germline CDR1 is SNHLY and CDR2 is FYNNEI. CDR3 size: 17 residues. CDR3: CASSDGAGGANTGELFF. The DNA for the CDR3 is TGTGCCAGCAGTGACGGCGCGGGGGGGGCGAACACCGGGGAGCTGTTTTTT.